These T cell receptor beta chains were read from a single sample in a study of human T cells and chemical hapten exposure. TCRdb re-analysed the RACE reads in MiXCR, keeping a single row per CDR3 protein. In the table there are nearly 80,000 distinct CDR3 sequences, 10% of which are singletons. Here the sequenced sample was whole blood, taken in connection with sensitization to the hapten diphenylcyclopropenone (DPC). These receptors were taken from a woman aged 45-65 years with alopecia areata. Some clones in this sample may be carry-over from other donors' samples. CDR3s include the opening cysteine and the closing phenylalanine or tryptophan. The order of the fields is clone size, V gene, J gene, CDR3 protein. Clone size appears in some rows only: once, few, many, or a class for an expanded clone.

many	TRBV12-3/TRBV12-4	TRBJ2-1	CASSLQAGGPNEQFF
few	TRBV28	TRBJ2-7	CASSAPGLLYEQYF
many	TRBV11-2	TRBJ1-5	CASSHLGQPQHF
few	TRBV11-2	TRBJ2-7	CASSQDRGQQYF
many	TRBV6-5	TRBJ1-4	CASRNRGQGEKLFF
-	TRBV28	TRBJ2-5	CASSLILETQYF
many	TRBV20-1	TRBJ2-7	CSARAPGGSRYEQYF
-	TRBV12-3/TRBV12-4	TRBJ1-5	CASSLQQTSNQPQHF
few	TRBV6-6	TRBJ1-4	CASRDRGRGEKLFF
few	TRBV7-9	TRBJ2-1	CASSLRRGPLSSYNEQFF
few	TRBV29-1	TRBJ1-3	CSVDQGRHTIYF
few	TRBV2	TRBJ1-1	CASSENGAGLLDTEAFF
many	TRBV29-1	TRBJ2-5	CSEGQGQETQYF
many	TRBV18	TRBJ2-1	CASSPSVGQGVNEQFF
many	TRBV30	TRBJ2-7	CAWSYQGAGEQYF
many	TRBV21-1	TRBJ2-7	CASSKALSQGMGEQYF
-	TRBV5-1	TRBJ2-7	CASSDYNEQYF